Below, 9 T cell receptor beta chains from the same sample are listed, as sequenced in a study of CD8+ T cells in alopecia areata. The treatment denotes: oral pan-JAK inhibitor, 5-10 mg twice daily. Sequencing used cDNA as its template, made by extracting RNA and reverse transcribing it. Using immunoSEQ multiplex PCR, the repertoire was profiled, and TCRdb retains in-frame clones only, with some absent. The sample consists of about 190,000 clones, 60% of them appearing once. This specimen was CD4+ T cells sorted from blood, taken at week 24, from a patient treated with tofacitinib. All receptors derive from a human donor with alopecia areata.

This chain joins TRBV5-1 and TRBJ2-7; 7 bases are a match to TRBD1. Germline CDR1 reads SGHRS; CDR2 reads YFSETQ. The V segment lost 4 bases and the J segment 7 bases; nucleotides outside the gene matches: 8. The CDR3 totals 13 residues. This CDR3 reads CASSRTGSEEQYF. CDR3 sequence (DNA): TGCGCCAGCAGCCGGACAGGATCGGAGGAGCAGTACTTC. Full variable domain (rest looked up from reference TRBV5-1 and TRBJ2-7): KAGVTQTPRYLIKTRGQQVTLSCSPISGHRSVSWYQQTPGQGLQFLFEYFSETQRNKGNFPGRFSGRQFSNSRSEMNVSTLELGDSALYLCASSRTGSEEQYFGPGTRLTVT.

Only a few counts were recorded for this clone. The chain couples TRBV19 to TRBJ1-5, with D hard to call. CDR1 is LNHDA and CDR2 is SQIVND in the germline V gene (reference sequence). The CDR3 runs 15 residues. The V and J ends lost 5 bases and 0 bases respectively, with 11 bases between them. CDR3 nucleotide sequence: TGTGCCAGTAGTTACGACCTATTTAGCAATCAGCCCCAGCATTTT. Protein: CASSYDLFSNQPQHF.

The chain recombines TRBV27 with TRBJ2-3; possible D gene TRBD2, 6 bases. With 6 bases removed from V and 1 base from J, the gap between germline ends came to 14 bases. The CDR3 runs 15 residues. The V gene's germline CDR1 is MNHEY and CDR2 SMNVEV (reference sequence). The CDR3 protein is CASSARDLRTDTQYF. The CDR3 coding sequence is TGTGCCAGCAGCGCGCGGGATCTCCGCACAGATACGCAGTATTTT.

J is TRBJ2-1 and V is TRBV29-1, with 9 positions matching TRBD1. The CDR3 extends over 14 amino acids. Germline values: CDR1 SQVTM, CDR2 ANQGSEA. The ends lost 6 bases at V and 1 base at J; junction bases unmatched: 4. The CDR3 DNA sequence: TGCAGCGTCGTGGACAGGGGATCCTACAATGAGCAGTTCTTC. Encoded protein: CSVVDRGSYNEQFF.

V usage is TRBV25-1 and J usage is TRBJ2-1; 10 bases are shared with TRBD1. Germline CDR1 reads MGHDK; CDR2 reads SYGVNS. After removal of 6 bases from V and 5 bases from J, the junction contained 7 bases not matched to a gene. The length of the CDR3 is 15 residues. The CDR3 spells CASSFSGTGDNEQFF. CDR3 in DNA: TGTGCCAGCAGCTTTTCCGGGACAGGGGACAATGAGCAGTTCTTC.

The chain uses TRBV6-6 and TRBJ1-5; D ambiguous. This CDR3 is 14 amino acids long. V was cut by 6 bases and J by 0 bases, with 9 bases left in between. Germline CDR1 is MNHNY and CDR2 is SVGAGI (reference sequence). The CDR3 is CASRHPNSNQPQHF. The CDR3 DNA reads TGTGCCAGCAGACACCCTAATAGCAATCAGCCCCAGCATTTT.

This rearrangement joins TRBV5-1 to TRBJ2-7; TRBD1 matches 11 bases. The ends lost 3 bases at V and 7 bases at J; junction bases unmatched: 15. From germline, CDR1 is SGHRS and CDR2 YFSETQ. The CDR3 is 17 residues long. CDR3 sequence: CASSSGQGQGVTGEQYF. CDR3 DNA sequence: TGCGCCAGCAGCTCCGGACAGGGACAGGGGGTAACAGGGGAGCAGTACTTC.

This rearrangement joins TRBV6-5 to TRBJ2-1; D is unresolved. Looked up from germline, CDR1 is MNHEY and CDR2 is SVGAGI. The V end lost 0 bases, the J end lost 6 bases, and 3 bases lay between the germline ends. The CDR3 runs to 12 residues. The CDR3 nucleotides read TGTGCCAGCAGTTACTCCGGCAATGAGCAGTTCTTC. Protein: CASSYSGNEQFF.

CDR3 nucleotide sequence: TGCAGCGTTGGGCAGGTGAACACTGAAGCTTTCTTT. Protein: CSVGQVNTEAFF. The chain employs TRBV29-1 and TRBJ1-1; D is unresolved. V lost 4 bases, J lost 0 bases, and 6 bases lay in between. CDR1 and CDR2 from the germline V gene are SQVTM and ANQGSEA. This CDR3 spans 12 amino acids.